This T cell receptor (beta chain) appears in the sequencing data of a study of shared clonotypes between healthy human individuals. Study context: Each donor's CD8 memory used one plate, CD8 naive two, each CD4 subset three. Study-level findings and limits: Larger estimated richness was generally seen in naive subsets than in memory subsets. The study found roughly 5% of naive CD4 clonotypes shared across several donors.

This clone was seen only a few times. Its antigen is undetermined. The method was immunoSEQ multiplex PCR; TCRdb's version includes in-frame clones alone and lacks a portion of them. Of about 2.4 million clones listed, over 85% are singletons. From germline, CDR1 is SGHRS and CDR2 YFSETQ. Between the trimmed V and J ends, which lost 5 bases and 8 bases, there was a span of 19 bases. This CDR3 spans 14 amino acids. V usage is TRBV5-1 and J usage is TRBJ1-1; no clear D gene. Specimen: naive CD4+ T cells from PBMCs. The subset is: CD45RA+ positively selected. This TCR came from a man between 18 and 29 years old in good health. Some clones in this sample may be carry-over from other donors' samples. The CDR3 nucleotides are TGCGCCAGCAGTTCTCATTCCCTACCTCCCGAAGCTTTCTTT. Amino acid sequence: CASSSHSLPPEAFF. Together with reference TRBV5-1 and TRBJ1-1, the CDR3 gives the full variable domain: KAGVTQTPRYLIKTRGQQVTLSCSPISGHRSVSWYQQTPGQGLQFLFEYFSETQRNKGNFPGRFSGRQFSNSRSEMNVSTLELGDSALYLCASSSHSLPPEAFFGQGTRLTVV.